This TCR beta chain appears in the sequencing data of a study of cytomegalovirus exposure and HLA in healthy donors. This clone was counted a single time. CDR3 length: 11 residues. Trimming shortened V by 6 bases and J by 7 bases, and 12 bases separated the two germline ends. Per germline, CDR1 DFQATT and CDR2 SNEGSKA (reference sequence). Sequencing used immunoSEQ multiplex PCR; TCRdb keeps in-frame clones, though not all of them. The sample lists 200,000 to 250,000 clones; roughly 84% were seen once. This sequence originates from a woman aged 30 to 39 in good health and CMV-seropositive. The chain carries TRBV20-1 and TRBJ1-2; D perhaps matches TRBD1 (6 bases). The sample was PBMCs. CDR3 amino acids: CSATGLGGYTF. DNA of the CDR3: TGCAGTGCCACAGGGTTGGGTGGCTACACCTTC.